This T cell receptor (beta chain) was sequenced for a study of blood T cell repertoires in COVID-19. For the study at large: From the United States, Italy and Spain came samples of acute and convalescent COVID-19. From T cells, B-cell-depleted T cells, or PBMCs came the material, which was cDNA or gDNA.

This CDR3 region has 18 residues. J lost 2 bases, V lost 4 bases, and 12 bases had no gene match. Germline V gives CDR1 SGDLS, CDR2 YYNGEE. This clone appeared once. Under the authors' procedure: The assay estimated nucleated cells by amplifying reference gene primers. Profiled with immunoSEQ multiplex PCR; TCRdb holds only in-frame clones, not every one. V and J calls and clone size follow that table, whereas D and trimming were derived from the DNA. The sample carries roughly 200,000 clones, over 75% recorded once. The TCR was taken from a woman older than 75 with active or convalescent COVID-19. The chain combines TRBV9 with TRBJ2-3; TRBD1 matches 11 bases. Material: peripheral blood. The CDR3 loop is CASSLTVGTGGDTDTQYF. The DNA for the CDR3 is TGTGCCAGCAGCCTTACGGTAGGGACAGGGGGAGACACAGATACGCAGTATTTT.